The 27 T cell receptor beta chains presented below share a single source sample, sequenced in a study of molecular identifiers for immune sequencing clone quantification. MiXCR was run by TCRdb on the PCR reads, yielding one entry per CDR3 protein. The sample comprises some 100,000 distinct CDR3 sequences, 36% of which are singletons, and 4% to 5% rests with the top ten. The sample taken for sequencing was naive CD8+ T cells from blood, with Jurkat cell RNA spiked in. Subset meaning: FACS-sorted CD8+CD4-CCR7+CD45RA+ naive T cells. Every receptor here comes from a human donor in good health. Some libraries in this study had Jurkat cell RNA spiked in.

At least ten counts were recorded for this clonotype. V and J are TRBV19 and TRBJ2-6; the D gene is possibly TRBD1 (5 bases). This CDR3 is 13 amino acids long. V lost 10 bases and J lost 2, with 9 bases in between. From germline, CDR1 is LNHDA and CDR2 SQIVND (reference sequence). CDR3 amino acids: CATLGAGANVLTF. CDR3 nucleotide sequence: TGTGCCACCTTAGGGGCTGGGGCCAACGTCCTGACTTTC.

This clonotype was counted between two and nine times. V and J are TRBV5-6 and TRBJ2-1; TRBD2 matches 10 bases. Per the germline V gene, CDR1 is SGHDT and CDR2 is YYEEEE. The V segment lost 4 bases and the J segment 8 bases; nucleotides outside the gene matches: 9. There are 15 residues in the CDR3. CDR3 amino acids: CASSLILAGNDEQFF. CDR3 bases: TGTGCCAGCAGCCTTATACTAGCGGGAAACGATGAGCAGTTCTTC.

The chain couples TRBV28 to TRBJ2-7; weak D call: TRBD2 (5 bases). Germline assignment: CDR1 MDHEN and CDR2 SYDVKM. The CDR3 runs 15 residues. Trimming took off 5 bases at V and 6 bases at J, with 20 bases between the two ends. The CDR3 DNA reads TGTGCCAGCAGTCCCGCCGACTACGGGATTTCCGAGCAGTACTTC. This sequence encodes CASSPADYGISEQYF.

The gene calls are TRBV28 and TRBJ2-5; the D gene is possibly TRBD2 (5 bases). V gave up 6 bases and J gave up 3 bases, with 23 bases separating them. Germline values: CDR1 MDHEN, CDR2 SYDVKM. The CDR3 is 17 amino acids. CDR3 residues: CASSPAPPVVGEETQYF. For the CDR3, the DNA is TGTGCCAGCAGCCCGGCGCCCCCAGTGGTGGGAGAAGAGACCCAGTACTTC.

On this clonotype itself: One end of the junction fails to match germline, which may point to a read error. The chain couples TRBV7-8 to TRBJ1-5, with 9 bases identical to TRBD1. The CDR3 has 14 residues. Germline V gene data show CDR1 as SGHVS and CDR2 as FQNEAQ. The CDR3 bases are TGTGTCAGCCGGCAGGGACAGGGCAGCCAGCCCCAGCATTTT. Encoded protein: CVSRQGQGSQPQHF.

As for this clonotype: Possible read error: a much larger clone is one base away. J is TRBJ2-3 and V is TRBV28; either TRBD1 or TRBD2 may supply D (5 bases each). V was shortened by 8 bases and J by 5 bases, with 17 bases between the two germline ends. Germline assignment: CDR1 MDHEN and CDR2 SYDVKM. The CDR3 runs 14 residues. The chain's CDR3 is CASSPMGDRDTQYF. CDR3 nucleotides: TGTGCCAGCTCGCCTATGGGGGATAGAGATACGCAGTATTTT.

This chain uses TRBV12-3 or TRBV12-4 with TRBJ2-7, with unresolved D. This CDR3 spans 14 amino acids. The V end was cut by 6 bases, the J end by 7 bases, with 19 bases between. In nucleotides, the CDR3 is TGTGCCAGCAGCGTCAGAAGGGCCTCTGGGGAGCAGTACTTC. It is translated as CASSVRRASGEQYF.

The table lists this clonotype with a few counts. V is TRBV6-5 and J is TRBJ2-7; perhaps TRBD1 as D (6 bases). The CDR3 loop spans 14 amino acids. Trimming left V 6 bases short and J 3 bases short, with 15 bases between. Germline-derived CDR1 and CDR2 are MNHEY and SVGAGI. CDR3 in DNA: TGTGCCAGCAGCTTAACAGGGTTTTTCTACGAGCAGTACTTC. Amino acid sequence: CASSLTGFFYEQYF.

The gene calls are TRBV20-1 and TRBJ2-7; D is perhaps TRBD1 (7 bases). V was pared by 6 bases and J by 3 bases, with 15 bases between. Germline CDR1 and CDR2: DFQATT and SNEGSKA (reference sequence). This CDR3 has 13 residues. The CDR3 DNA sequence: TGCAGTGCGCAAGCAGGGGGAGGCTACGAGCAGTACTTC. Protein: CSAQAGGGYEQYF.

This clonotype was counted only a few times. The genes are TRBV4-1 and TRBJ2-2; D not certain. This CDR3 has 15 amino acids. V lost 1 base, J lost 6 bases, and 12 bases lay in between. In germline, CDR1 is MGHRA, CDR2 YSYEKL. The CDR3 DNA reads as TGCGCCAGCAGCCAAGCCCCGAGGTCCTCCGGGGAGCTGTTTTTT. The encoded protein is CASSQAPRSSGELFF.

This rearrangement joins TRBV5-1 to TRBJ1-4; TRBD1 aligns across 10 bases. J gave up 11 bases and V 6 bases, and 10 bases lay outside the gene matches. This CDR3 region has 14 residues. In germline, CDR1 is SGHRS, CDR2 YFSETQ. CDR3 protein: CASNPGQGSEKLFF. The CDR3 nucleotides read TGCGCCAGCAACCCGGGACAGGGGAGTGAGAAACTGTTTTTT.

This clonotype was counted a single time. V gene TRBV19 combines with J gene TRBJ1-1, with D tentatively TRBD1 (5 bases). Per germline, CDR1 LNHDA and CDR2 SQIVND (reference sequence). Trimming took 2 bases from V and 6 from J, leaving 10 bases between them. The CDR3 length is 13 residues. CDR3 nucleotide sequence: TGTGCCAGTAGTATATCAGGGTTTGCTGAAGCTTTCTTT. Encoded protein: CASSISGFAEAFF. The whole variable domain, remainder taken from reference TRBV19 and TRBJ1-1, is DGGITQSPKYLFRKEGQNVTLSCEQNLNHDAMYWYRQDPGQGLRLIYYSQIVNDFQKGDIAEGYSVSREKKESFPLTVTSAQKNPTAFYLCASSISGFAEAFFGQGTRLTVV.

For this clonotype: Because the CDR3's place on the DNA is in doubt, the DNA is left out and the CDR3 is given as listed by TCRdb. The rearrangement links TRBV24-1 to TRBJ2-1; no DNA check was done on the table's D call, TRBD1. Both ends counted, the CDR3 spans 16 residues. The germline gives CDR1 KGHDR, CDR2 SFDVKD. CDR3 residues: CATSEWGQGSYNDQIF.

The table lists this clonotype with a few counts. The V gene is TRBV6-1, the J gene TRBJ2-5; D gene unclear. V gave up 3 bases and J gave up 2 bases, with 16 bases separating them. The CDR3 loop spans 16 amino acids. The germline gives CDR1 MNHNS, CDR2 SASEGT. The CDR3 loop is CASSDLTAGSQETQYF. CDR3 in DNA: TGTGCCAGCAGTGATCTAACGGCAGGCTCTCAAGAGACCCAGTACTTC.

This clonotype was counted at least ten times. The J gene is TRBJ2-3, the V gene TRBV28; no definite D call. Per the germline V gene, CDR1 is MDHEN and CDR2 is SYDVKM. The CDR3 runs 11 residues. The germline V and J ends were trimmed by 10 bases and 6 bases, with 11 bases remaining between them. The CDR3 nucleotides read TGTGCCACCTTTTTTGATGATACGCAGTATTTT. It is translated as CATFFDDTQYF.

Concerning this clonotype itself: Possible read error: a much larger clone is one base away. The genes are TRBV27 and TRBJ2-7; tentatively, D is TRBD1 (6 bases). CDR1 and CDR2 (germline): MNHEY, SMNVEV (reference sequence). The CDR3 runs to 14 residues. Trimming removed 6 bases from V and 4 bases from J, with 16 bases in between. The CDR3 nucleotides are TGTGCCAGCAGCCCACAGCCGACAGGTTACGAGCAGTACTTC. It translates to CASSPQPTGYEQYF.

This CDR3 reads CASSYLAGAAYEQYF. The CDR3, as DNA: TGTGCCAGCAGTTACCTCGCGGGAGCGGCCTACGAGCAGTACTTC. The V and J genes are TRBV28 and TRBJ2-7; TRBD2 aligns across 7 bases. V trimming: 4 bases; J trimming: 2 bases; junction bases outside the gene matches: 8. The CDR3 runs 15 residues. Germline V gene sequence: CDR1 MDHEN, CDR2 SYDVKM.

Worth noting for this clonotype: Sequence at one end of the junction differs from germline and may be a read error. V and J are TRBV3-1 and TRBJ2-2, with a weak D call TRBD1 (6 bases). This CDR3 spans 14 amino acids. Germline assignment: CDR1 LGHDT and CDR2 YNNKEL (reference sequence). CDR3 sequence reads: CASSQRGNPGELFF. For the CDR3, the DNA is TGTGCCAGCAGCCAGAGGGGGAACCCCGGGGAGCTGTTTTTT.

This clonotype was counted between two and nine times. The chain has TRBV11-2 and TRBJ2-1; 7 bases agree with TRBD2. Germline V lookup: CDR1 SGHAT, CDR2 FQNNGV. The CDR3 has 13 amino acids. The trim removed 5 bases at V and 5 bases at J, leaving 3 bases unmatched. Here the CDR3 reads CASSPGTNNEQFF. Written as DNA, the CDR3 is TGTGCCAGCAGCCCCGGGACTAACAATGAGCAGTTCTTC.

This clonotype was picked up one time. The junction departs from the called germline gene at one end, perhaps through a read error. The chain recombines TRBV28 with TRBJ2-1; D may match TRBD1 or TRBD2 (5 bases each). Germline CDR1 MDHEN, CDR2 SYDVKM. CDR3 length: 15 amino acids. CDR3 nucleotides: TGTGCCAGCAGTTTCCGAGGGGCCGGCTACTATGAGCAGTTCTTC. Encoded protein: CASSFRGAGYYEQFF.

At least ten counts were recorded for this clonotype. The chain is built from TRBV28 and TRBJ2-7, with 9 bases lining up with TRBD1. V lost 3 bases, J lost 2 bases, and 5 bases stayed unmatched. The CDR3 length is 15 residues. The germline CDR1 and CDR2 sequences are MDHEN and SYDVKM. The CDR3 DNA follows: TGTGCCAGCAGTTTCCGACAGGGGGGAGCCTACGAGCAGTACTTC. It yields the protein CASSFRQGGAYEQYF.

This clonotype came up once. A much larger clonotype is one base distant, so this may be a read error. The gene calls are TRBV7-8 and TRBJ2-3; 10 bases map to TRBD2. The CDR3 is made up of 17 amino acids. Trimming cost V 2 bases and J 8 bases; bases outside gene matches: 13. CDR1 is SGHVS, CDR2 FQNEAQ, per germline. The CDR3 region has the DNA TGTGCCAGCAGCTTATGGCCCCTAGCGGGAGATGCAGGTACGCAGTATTTT. This sequence encodes CASSLWPLAGDAGTQYF.

This clonotype was recorded many times. The chain carries TRBV4-3 and TRBJ1-1; D is undetermined. The CDR3 has 15 amino acids. The V end was cut by 0 bases, the J end by 6 bases, with 14 bases between. The germline CDR1 and CDR2 sequences are LGHNA and YSLEER. CDR3 sequence reads: CASSQDVSWWAEAFF. The CDR3 DNA follows: TGCGCCAGCAGCCAAGATGTGAGTTGGTGGGCTGAAGCTTTCTTT.

For this clonotype: This may come from a read error, since a much larger clone is one base off. This CDR3 fails to terminate in the conserved phenylalanine or tryptophan, so it likely reflects a read error. The rearrangement links TRBV20-1 to TRBJ1-5; maybe TRBD1 (5 bases). This CDR3 is 15 amino acids long. The germline V and J ends were trimmed by 1 base and 0 bases, with 10 bases remaining between them. Germline CDR1 reads DFQATT; CDR2 reads SNEGSKA (reference sequence). DNA of the CDR3: TGCAGTGCTAGAGTGGGGCGGCTTAGCAATCAGCCCCAGCATATT. Encoded protein: CSARVGRLSNQPQHI.

This clonotype was seen once. The V gene is TRBV27, the J gene TRBJ2-7; 8 bases fit TRBD1. The trim removed 5 bases at V and 6 bases at J, leaving 6 bases unmatched. Germline V gives CDR1 MNHEY, CDR2 SMNVEV (reference sequence). CDR3 length: 13 amino acids. In nucleotides, the CDR3 is TGTGCCAGCAGTCACCGACAGGGGTTCGAGCAGTACTTC. Amino acids: CASSHRQGFEQYF.

For this clonotype: A much larger clone differs by one base, so this may be a read error. The chain carries TRBV19 and TRBJ2-1; 9 positions agree with TRBD2. The CDR3 is made up of 15 amino acids. Germline V gives CDR1 LNHDA, CDR2 SQIVND (reference sequence). The J segment lost 8 bases and the V segment lost 5 bases, leaving 10 bases of the junction unmatched. The CDR3 spells CASSPGPSGNYEQFF. CDR3 nucleotides: TGTGCCAGTAGTCCCGGCCCTAGCGGGAACTATGAGCAGTTCTTC.

The gene calls are TRBV20-1 and TRBJ2-3; D uncertain. The germline V gene has CDR1 DFQATT and CDR2 SNEGSKA (reference sequence). CDR3 length: 15 residues. V lost 6 bases and J lost 0, with 16 bases in between. CDR3 sequence (DNA): TGCAGTGCCAGGCCTCGCGGTTATAGCACAGATACGCAGTATTTT. Protein product: CSARPRGYSTDTQYF.